The entry below gives a single TCR beta chain sequence along with its context. The entry originates in a study of blood T cell repertoires in COVID-19. Study-wide context: Sites across the United States, Italy and Spain contributed samples from acute and convalescent COVID-19.

V lost 1 base to trimming and J lost 7 bases, with 13 bases between them. CDR3 length: 15 residues. Germline loops: CDR1 MDHEN, CDR2 SYDVKM. Authors' analysis steps: Estimates of nucleated cell counts were drawn from the amplification of reference gene primers. Sequencing used immunoSEQ multiplex PCR; TCRdb keeps in-frame clones, though not all of them. For V, J and clone size, that table is used; D and trimming come from the DNA. Of 100,000 or so clones listed, about 76% are singletons. Sequenced input: peripheral blood. The TCR was taken from a man at least 80 years old with acute or convalescent COVID-19. This chain joins TRBV28 and TRBJ1-4; D is undetermined. For the CDR3, the DNA is TGTGCCAGCAGTTTATCCGGGAGCTCGCGTGAAAAACTGTTTTTT. Its protein is CASSLSGSSREKLFF.